This T cell receptor (beta chain) was sequenced for a study of long-term antiretroviral therapy in people with HIV. This clone was recorded only once. The antigen remains unidentified. Every sample had about 0.85-11 million cryopreserved PBMC in it before DNA extraction. Study results and limitations: CDR3 lengths in HIV samples spanned a narrower range than controls.

V lost 1 base to trimming and J lost 1 base, with 8 bases between them. The germline V gene encodes CDR1 MNHEY and CDR2 SMNVEV (reference sequence). CDR3 length: 14 amino acids. Survey-level immunoSEQ v3.0 assays were run. In sequencing, roughly 40,000-50,000 T-cell genomes per sample were targeted. The method was immunoSEQ multiplex PCR; TCRdb's version includes in-frame clones alone and lacks a portion of them. The repertoire holds 25,000 to 30,000 clones, around 79% seen once, with over 8.5% in the top ten. This chain joins TRBV27 and TRBJ2-7; the D is unclear. The clonotype was recovered from a man between 25 and 39 years old with HIV. The specimen comprised unsorted PBMCs, sampled 2.1 years after starting antiretroviral therapy. CDR3 in amino acids: CASSLYRKSYEQYF. The CDR3 DNA is TGTGCCAGCAGTTTATACAGAAAATCCTACGAGCAGTACTTC.